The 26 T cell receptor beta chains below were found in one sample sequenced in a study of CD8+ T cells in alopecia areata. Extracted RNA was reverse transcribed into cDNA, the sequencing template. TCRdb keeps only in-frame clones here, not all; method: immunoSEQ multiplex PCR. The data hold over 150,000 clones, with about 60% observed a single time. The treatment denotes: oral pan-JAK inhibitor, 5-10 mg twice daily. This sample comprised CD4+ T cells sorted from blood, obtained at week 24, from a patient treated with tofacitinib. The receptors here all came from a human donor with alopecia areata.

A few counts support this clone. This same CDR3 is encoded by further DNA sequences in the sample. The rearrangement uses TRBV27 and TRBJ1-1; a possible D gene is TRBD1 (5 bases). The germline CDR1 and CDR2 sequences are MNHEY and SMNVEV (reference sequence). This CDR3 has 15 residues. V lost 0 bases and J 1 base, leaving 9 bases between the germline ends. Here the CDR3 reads CASSLSGTGNTEAFF. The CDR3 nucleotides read TGTGCCAGCAGTTTATCCGGGACTGGGAACACTGAAGCTTTCTTT.

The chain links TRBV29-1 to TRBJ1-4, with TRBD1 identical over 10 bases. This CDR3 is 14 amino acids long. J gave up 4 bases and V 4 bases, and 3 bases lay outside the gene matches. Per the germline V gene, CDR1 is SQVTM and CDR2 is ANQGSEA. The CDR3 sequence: CSVGQGAGNEKLFF. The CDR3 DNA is TGCAGCGTTGGACAGGGGGCGGGTAATGAAAAACTGTTTTTT.

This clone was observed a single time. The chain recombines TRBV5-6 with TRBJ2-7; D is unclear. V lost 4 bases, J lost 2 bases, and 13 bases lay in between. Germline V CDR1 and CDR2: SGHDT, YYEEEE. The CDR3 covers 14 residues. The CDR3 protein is CASSPDHVTYEQYF. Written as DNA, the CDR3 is TGTGCCAGCAGCCCTGATCACGTTACCTACGAGCAGTACTTC.

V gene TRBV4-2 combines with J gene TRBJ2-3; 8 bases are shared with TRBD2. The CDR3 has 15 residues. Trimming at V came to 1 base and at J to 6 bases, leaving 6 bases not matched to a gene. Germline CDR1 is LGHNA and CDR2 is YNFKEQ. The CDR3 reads CASSQASGGRDTQYF. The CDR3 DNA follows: TGTGCCAGCAGCCAAGCCTCGGGGGGGAGGGATACGCAGTATTTT.

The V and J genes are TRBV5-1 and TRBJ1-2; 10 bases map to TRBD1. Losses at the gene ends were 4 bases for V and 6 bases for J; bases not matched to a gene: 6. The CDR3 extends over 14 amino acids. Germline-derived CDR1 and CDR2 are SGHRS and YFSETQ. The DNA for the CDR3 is TGCGCCAGCAGCCCTAAGGGACAGGGGCATGGCTACACCTTC. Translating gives CASSPKGQGHGYTF.

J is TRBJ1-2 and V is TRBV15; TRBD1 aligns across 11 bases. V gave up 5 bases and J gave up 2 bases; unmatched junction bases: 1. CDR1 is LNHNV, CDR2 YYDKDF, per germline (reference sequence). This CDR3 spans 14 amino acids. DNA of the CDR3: TGTGCCACCAGCTGGGACAGGGGGAACTATGGCTACACCTTC. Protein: CATSWDRGNYGYTF.

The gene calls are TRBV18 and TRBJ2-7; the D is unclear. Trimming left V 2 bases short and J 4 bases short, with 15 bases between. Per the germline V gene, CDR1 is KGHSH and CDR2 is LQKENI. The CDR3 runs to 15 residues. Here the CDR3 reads CASSPTDPIRYEQYF. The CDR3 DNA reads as TGTGCCAGCTCACCAACAGATCCTATTCGGTACGAGCAGTACTTC.

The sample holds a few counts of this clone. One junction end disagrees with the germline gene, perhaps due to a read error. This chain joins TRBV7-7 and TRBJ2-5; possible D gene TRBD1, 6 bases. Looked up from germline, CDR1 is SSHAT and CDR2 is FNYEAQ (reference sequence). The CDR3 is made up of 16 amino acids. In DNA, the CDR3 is TGTGCTAGCAGCTTAGGAGGTCAGGGGCCAAGGGAGACCCAGTACTTC. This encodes CASSLGGQGPRETQYF.

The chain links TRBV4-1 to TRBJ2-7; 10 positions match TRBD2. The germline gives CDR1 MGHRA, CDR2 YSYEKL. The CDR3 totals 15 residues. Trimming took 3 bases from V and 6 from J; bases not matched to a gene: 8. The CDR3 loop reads CASSQPGTSVSEQYF. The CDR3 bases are TGCGCCAGCAGCCAGCCCGGGACTAGCGTTTCCGAGCAGTACTTC.

The CDR3 sequence is CASRLYRDRANQPQHF. CDR3 in DNA: TGCGCCAGCCGACTATACCGGGACAGGGCAAATCAGCCCCAGCATTTT. V gene TRBV23-1 combines with J gene TRBJ1-5; 9 bases are a match to TRBD1. TRBV23-1 is marked as an open reading frame, function uncertain. With V trimmed by 8 bases and J by 4 bases, 12 bases remained unmatched. The CDR3 contains 16 residues.

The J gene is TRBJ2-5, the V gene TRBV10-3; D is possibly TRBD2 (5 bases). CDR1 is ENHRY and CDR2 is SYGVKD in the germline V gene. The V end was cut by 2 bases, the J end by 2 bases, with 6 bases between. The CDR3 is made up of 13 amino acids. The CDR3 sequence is CAISEGLQETQYF. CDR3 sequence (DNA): TGTGCCATCAGTGAGGGACTGCAAGAGACCCAGTACTTC.

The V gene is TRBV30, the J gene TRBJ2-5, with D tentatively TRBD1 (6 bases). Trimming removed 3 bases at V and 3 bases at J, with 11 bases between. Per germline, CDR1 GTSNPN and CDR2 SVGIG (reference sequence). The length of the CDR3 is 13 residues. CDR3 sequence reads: CAWRATGKETQYF. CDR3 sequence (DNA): TGTGCCTGGAGGGCCACAGGGAAAGAGACCCAGTACTTC.

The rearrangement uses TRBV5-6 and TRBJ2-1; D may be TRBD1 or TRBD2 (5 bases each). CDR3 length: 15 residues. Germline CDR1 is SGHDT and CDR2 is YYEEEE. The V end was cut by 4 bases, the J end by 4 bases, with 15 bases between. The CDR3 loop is CASSIASGPYNEQFF. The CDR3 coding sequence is TGTGCCAGCAGCATAGCCTCGGGACCGTACAATGAGCAGTTCTTC.

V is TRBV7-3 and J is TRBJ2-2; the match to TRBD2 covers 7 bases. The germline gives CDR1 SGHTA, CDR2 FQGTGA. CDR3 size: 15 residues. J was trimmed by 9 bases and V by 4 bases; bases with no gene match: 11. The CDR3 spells CASSSGLVGHRELFF. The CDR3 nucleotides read TGTGCCAGCAGCTCCGGACTAGTGGGCCACCGGGAGCTGTTTTTT.

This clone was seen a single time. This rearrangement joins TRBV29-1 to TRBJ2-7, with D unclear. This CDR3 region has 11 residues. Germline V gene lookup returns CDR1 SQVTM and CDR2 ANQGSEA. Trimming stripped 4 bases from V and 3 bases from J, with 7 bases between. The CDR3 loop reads CSVGQNYEQYF. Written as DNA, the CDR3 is TGCAGCGTTGGACAAAACTACGAGCAGTACTTC.

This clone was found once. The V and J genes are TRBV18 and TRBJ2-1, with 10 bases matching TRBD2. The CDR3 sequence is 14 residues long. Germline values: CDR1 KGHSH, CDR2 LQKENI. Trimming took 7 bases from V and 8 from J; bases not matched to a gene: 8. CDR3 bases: TGTGCCAGCTTCATTAGCGGGGGGCCGTATGAGCAGTTCTTC. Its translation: CASFISGGPYEQFF.

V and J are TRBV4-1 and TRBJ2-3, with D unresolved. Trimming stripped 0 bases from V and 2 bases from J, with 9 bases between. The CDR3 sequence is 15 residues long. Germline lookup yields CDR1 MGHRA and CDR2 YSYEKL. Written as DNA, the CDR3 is TGCGCCAGCAGCCAAGAATCGCAGTTCACAGATACGCAGTATTTT. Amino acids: CASSQESQFTDTQYF.

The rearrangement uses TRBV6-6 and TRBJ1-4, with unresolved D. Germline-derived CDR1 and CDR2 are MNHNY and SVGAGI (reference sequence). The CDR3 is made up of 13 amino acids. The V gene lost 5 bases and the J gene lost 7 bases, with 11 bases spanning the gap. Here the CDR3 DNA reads TGTGCCAGCAGTGTGAGGATCGCTGAAAAACTGTTTTTT. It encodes CASSVRIAEKLFF.

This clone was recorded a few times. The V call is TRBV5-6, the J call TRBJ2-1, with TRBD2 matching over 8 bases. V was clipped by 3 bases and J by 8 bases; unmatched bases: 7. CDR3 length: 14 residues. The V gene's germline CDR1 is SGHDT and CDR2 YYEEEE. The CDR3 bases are TGTGCCAGCAGCTCGCGGGGGGAATGGGATGAGCAGTTCTTC. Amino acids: CASSSRGEWDEQFF.

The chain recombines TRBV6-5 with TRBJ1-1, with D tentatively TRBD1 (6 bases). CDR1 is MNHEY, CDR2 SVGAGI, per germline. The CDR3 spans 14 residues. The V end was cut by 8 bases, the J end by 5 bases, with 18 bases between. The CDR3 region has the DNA TGTGCCAGCGCCGCCGGGGGCGGTCGGACTGAAGCTTTCTTT. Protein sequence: CASAAGGGRTEAFF.

CDR3 protein: CASRGSGTGVTGELFF. The CDR3 DNA sequence: TGCGCCAGCAGGGGATCCGGGACAGGGGTCACCGGGGAGCTGTTTTTT. The rearrangement links TRBV5-1 to TRBJ2-2; 10 bases align to TRBD1. The CDR3 loop spans 16 amino acids. The J segment lost 4 bases and the V segment lost 5 bases, leaving 8 bases of the junction unmatched. Per the germline V gene, CDR1 is SGHRS and CDR2 is YFSETQ.

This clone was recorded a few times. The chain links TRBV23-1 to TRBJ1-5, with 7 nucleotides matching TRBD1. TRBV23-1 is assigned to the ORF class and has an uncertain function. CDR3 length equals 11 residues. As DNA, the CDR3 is TGCGGAGGAGGGGGCTTTCAGCCCCAGCATTTT. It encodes CGGGGFQPQHF.

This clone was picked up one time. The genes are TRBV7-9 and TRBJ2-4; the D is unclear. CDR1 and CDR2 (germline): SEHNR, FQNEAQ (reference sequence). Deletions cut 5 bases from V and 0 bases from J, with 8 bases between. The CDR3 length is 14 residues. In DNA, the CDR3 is TGTGCCAGCAGCGGAAATGGAGCCAAAAACATTCAGTACTTC. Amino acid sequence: CASSGNGAKNIQYF.

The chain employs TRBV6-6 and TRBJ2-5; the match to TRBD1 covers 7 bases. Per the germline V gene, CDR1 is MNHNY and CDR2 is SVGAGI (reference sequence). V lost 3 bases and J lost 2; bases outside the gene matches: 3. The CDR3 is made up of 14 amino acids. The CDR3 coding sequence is TGTGCCAGCAGTTATCCGGGACAGCAAGAGACCCAGTACTTC. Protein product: CASSYPGQQETQYF.

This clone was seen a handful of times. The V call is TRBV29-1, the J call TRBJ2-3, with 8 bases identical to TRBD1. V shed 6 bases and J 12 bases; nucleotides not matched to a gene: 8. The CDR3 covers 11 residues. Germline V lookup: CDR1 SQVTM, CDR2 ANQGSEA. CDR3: CSVSGQGRQYF. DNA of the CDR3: TGCAGCGTGTCCGGACAGGGTCGTCAGTATTTT.

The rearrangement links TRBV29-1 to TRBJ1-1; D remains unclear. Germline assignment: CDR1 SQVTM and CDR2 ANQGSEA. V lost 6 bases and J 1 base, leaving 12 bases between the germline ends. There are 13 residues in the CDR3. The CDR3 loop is CSVTDRTNTEAFF. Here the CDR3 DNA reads TGCAGCGTGACTGACCGAACGAACACTGAAGCTTTCTTT. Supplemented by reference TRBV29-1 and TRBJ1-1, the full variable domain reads SAVISQKPSRDICQRGTSLTIQCQVDSQVTMMFWYRQQPGQSLTLIATANQGSEATYESGFVIDKFPISRPNLTFSTLTVSNMSPEDSSIYLCSVTDRTNTEAFFGQGTRLTVV.